The 10 T cell receptor beta chains below come from one sample, sequenced in a study of T cell changes during pregnancy in multiple sclerosis (dated by TCRdb to the late 2010s). The library was made by the immunoSEQ multiplex PCR assay. The source is immuneACCESS, and TCRdb retained only in-frame sequences with V and J called. Part of the clones is not carried over; for the studies checked, unresolved V genes explain less than half of this, and the remainder is unexplained. The sample has 30,000 or so clones on record, approximately 92% of them singletons. The ten largest clones represent over 9.5% of the sample. The sample here was CD8+ T cells from peripheral blood mononuclear cells, taken in the second trimester of pregnancy. The receptors shown here come from a female donor with multiple sclerosis, enrolled in a pregnancy study.

The rearrangement joins TRBV4-1 to TRBJ1-5; possible D gene TRBD1, 5 bases. CDR1 and CDR2 from the germline V gene are MGHRA and YSYEKL. The CDR3 spans 15 residues. V was trimmed by 1 base and J by 3 bases, leaving 10 bases between them. The CDR3 DNA follows: TGCGCCAGCAGCCAAGTAGCGGGGGACAATCAGCCCCAGCATTTT. Translation gives CASSQVAGDNQPQHF.

V and J are TRBV9 and TRBJ1-2; D remains unclear. This CDR3 region has 15 residues. CDR1 and CDR2 (germline): SGDLS, YYNGEE. V shed 0 bases and J shed 0 bases, with 9 bases lying between them. The chain's CDR3 is CASSVGGQSNYGYTF. CDR3 coding DNA: TGTGCCAGCAGCGTAGGAGGTCAGTCTAACTATGGCTACACCTTC.

The chain has TRBV5-6 and TRBJ2-3; 10 bases map to TRBD2. Germline V gene data show CDR1 as SGHDT and CDR2 as YYEEEE. The CDR3 runs 17 residues. The J segment lost 2 bases and the V segment lost 4 bases, leaving 10 bases of the junction unmatched. The CDR3 DNA follows: TGTGCCAGCAGCCAAATAGCGGGACTAGCGCTCACAGATACGCAGTATTTT. Translated: CASSQIAGLALTDTQYF.

The chain combines TRBV5-4 with TRBJ1-2, with 9 bases fitting TRBD1. Unmatched junction bases numbered 10, after V lost 3 bases and J lost 7 bases. This CDR3 is built from 15 residues. Germline CDR1 reads SGHNT; CDR2 reads YYREEE (reference sequence). CDR3 sequence (DNA): TGTGCCAGCAGCTATCTTACAGGGGGCAAGAGTGGCTACACCTTC. This encodes CASSYLTGGKSGYTF.

By proportion, this clone is medium-sized (0.01 to 0.1%). The rearrangement links TRBV5-6 to TRBJ2-2; D is possibly TRBD2 (5 bases). Trimming stripped 3 bases from V and 5 bases from J, with 8 bases between. CDR1 is SGHDT and CDR2 is YYEEEE in the germline V gene. CDR3 length: 13 residues. CDR3: CASSYTRTGELFF. The CDR3 DNA is TGTGCCAGCAGCTACACTAGGACCGGGGAGCTGTTTTTT.

J is TRBJ1-1 and V is TRBV7-8; D is possibly TRBD1 (5 bases). Trimming pared 2 bases from V and 4 bases from J, leaving 14 bases between. CDR3 length: 15 residues. The germline CDR1 and CDR2 sequences are SGHVS and FQNEAQ. The chain's CDR3 is CASSLFRDRVTEAFF. In nucleotides, the CDR3 is TGTGCCAGCAGCTTATTCCGAGACAGAGTCACTGAAGCTTTCTTT.

The sample holds one count of this clone. This chain connects TRBV28 to TRBJ2-7; D may be TRBD2 (6 bases). V gave up 5 bases and J gave up 5 bases, with 22 bases separating them. Germline values: CDR1 MDHEN, CDR2 SYDVKM. The length of the CDR3 is 16 residues. CDR3 amino acids: CASSPPGLGKSHEQYF. CDR3 DNA: TGTGCCAGCAGTCCGCCGGGACTGGGAAAAAGCCACGAGCAGTACTTC.

This clone came up a few times. The chain combines TRBV6-5 with TRBJ2-7; possibly TRBD1 for D (5 bases). The CDR3 has 14 residues. Trimming left V 6 bases short and J 2 bases short, with 14 bases between. CDR1 and CDR2 (germline): MNHEY, SVGAGI. The CDR3 is CASRNRAGTYEQYF. CDR3 sequence (DNA): TGTGCCAGCAGAAATCGGGCAGGGACCTACGAGCAGTACTTC.

The V and J genes are TRBV11-2 and TRBJ1-1; a possible D gene is TRBD1 (5 bases). From germline, CDR1 is SGHAT and CDR2 FQNNGV. This CDR3 has 18 amino acids. V gave up 4 bases and J gave up 4 bases, with 25 bases separating them. CDR3 in DNA: TGTGCCAGCAGCTACCCTGTCCGGGCCGCACGAAGGGGCACTGAAGCTTTCTTT. Its translation is CASSYPVRAARRGTEAFF.

This clone was found many times. This chain joins TRBV6-5 and TRBJ1-2; D is ambiguous. CDR3 length equals 13 residues. Trimming pared 6 bases from V and 7 bases from J, leaving 15 bases between. Germline V CDR1 and CDR2: MNHEY, SVGAGI. CDR3 coding DNA: TGTGCCAGCAGCCTCGGAGAGGGAGGTGGCTACACCTTC. This encodes CASSLGEGGGYTF.